The 15 T cell receptor beta chains below were found in one sample sequenced in a study of T cell repertoires in cytomegalovirus infection. TCRdb re-called the reads through MiXCR, storing one row per CDR3 protein. The data hold roughly 640,000 distinct CDR3 sequences, with 20% to 25% observed a single time. Specimen: CD8+ T cells from PBMCs. All receptors come from a human donor in good health (CMV status not recorded). Some clones in this sample may be carry-over from other donors' samples.

The V gene is TRBV20-1, the J gene TRBJ1-5, with D perhaps TRBD1 (6 bases). Trimming pared 0 bases from V and 2 bases from J, leaving 14 bases between. CDR3 size: 16 residues. Per the germline V gene, CDR1 is DFQATT and CDR2 is SNEGSKA (reference sequence). CDR3 residues: CSARDPTGAGNQPQHF. CDR3 DNA: TGCAGTGCTAGAGATCCGACGGGGGCAGGCAATCAGCCCCAGCATTTT.

There are a few counts of this clonotype. The rearrangement links TRBV12-3 or TRBV12-4 to TRBJ2-1; no firm D call. The CDR3 has 13 residues. V lost 6 bases and J 7 bases, leaving 13 bases between the germline ends. CDR3 residues: CASSLIGANEQFF. In nucleotides, the CDR3 is TGTGCCAGCAGCCTAATCGGAGCTAATGAGCAGTTCTTC.

V gene TRBV18 combines with J gene TRBJ1-1; 10 bases are a match to TRBD1. This CDR3 region has 17 residues. Germline V CDR1 and CDR2: KGHSH, LQKENI. J was trimmed by 6 bases and V by 2 bases; bases with no gene match: 12. The CDR3 sequence: CASSPYTPGQGMSEAFF. CDR3 bases: TGTGCCAGCTCACCATATACACCGGGACAGGGGATGTCTGAAGCTTTCTTT.

This clonotype was picked up a small number of times. The chain is built from TRBV29-1 and TRBJ2-1; 7 bases match TRBD1. J was trimmed by 5 bases and V by 2 bases; bases with no gene match: 6. Germline V gives CDR1 SQVTM, CDR2 ANQGSEA. The CDR3 spans 14 residues. CDR3 nucleotides: TGCAGCGTTGAACCGACAGGGCCCAACAATGAGCAGTTCTTC. Protein sequence: CSVEPTGPNNEQFF.

This clonotype was counted once. A much larger clone lies a single base off, so this may be a read error. V and J are TRBV7-6 and TRBJ2-5; D gene unclear. From germline, CDR1 is SGHVS and CDR2 FNYEAQ. This CDR3 contains 14 residues. For the CDR3, the DNA is TGTGCCAACAGCCCCCCTCCCCGCCAAGAGACCCAGTACTTC. Translated: CANSPPPRQETQYF.

As regards this clonotype: A much bigger clone sits one base away, suggesting this may be a read error. J is TRBJ1-1 and V is TRBV6-8; D is perhaps TRBD1 (6 bases). This CDR3 spans 15 amino acids. Between the trimmed V and J ends, which lost 6 bases and 0 bases, there was a span of 14 bases. In germline, CDR1 is MNHGY, CDR2 SAAAGT. This chain's CDR3 is CASSSRDKMNTEAFF. The CDR3 nucleotides read TGTGCCAGCAGCTCCCGGGACAAGATGAACACTGAAGCTTTCTTT.

This chain links TRBV20-1 with TRBJ2-7; D gene uncertain. CDR1 and CDR2 (germline): DFQATT, SNEGSKA (reference sequence). V was shortened by 5 bases and J by 3 bases, with 14 bases between the two germline ends. This CDR3 is 13 amino acids long. The CDR3 is CSARPDNGYEQYV. CDR3 nucleotide sequence: TGCAGTGCTCGACCTGATAACGGCTACGAGCAGTACGTC.

This clonotype was observed a handful of times. This chain links TRBV7-9 with TRBJ1-6; D call uncertain. This CDR3 contains 11 residues. Trimming pared 5 bases from V and 10 bases from J, leaving 6 bases between. Germline V lookup: CDR1 SEHNR, CDR2 FQNEAQ (reference sequence). The DNA for the CDR3 is TGTGCCAGCAGCGCGACGTCACCCCTCCACTTT. It translates to CASSATSPLHF.

This clonotype was counted only a few times. This chain connects TRBV19 to TRBJ2-7; D ambiguous. The V end was cut by 8 bases, the J end by 2 bases, with 13 bases between. CDR1 is LNHDA, CDR2 SQIVND, per germline (reference sequence). The CDR3 runs to 13 residues. The CDR3: CASSETLTYEQYF. The CDR3 DNA follows: TGTGCCAGTTCTGAGACGCTGACCTACGAGCAGTACTTC.

V and J are TRBV7-9 and TRBJ2-5; 7 bases fit TRBD1. V lost 5 bases to trimming and J lost 5 bases; unmatched junction nucleotides: 14. Germline CDR1 reads SEHNR; CDR2 reads FQNEAQ (reference sequence). The CDR3 covers 16 residues. The CDR3 DNA follows: TGTGCCAGCAGCCCCCGACAGGGTCCAGGCGGGGAGACCCAGTACTTC. Encoded protein: CASSPRQGPGGETQYF.

In this sample, this clonotype turned up a few times. The chain carries TRBV28 and TRBJ2-1; D is undetermined. This CDR3 region has 15 residues. Germline CDR1 is MDHEN and CDR2 is SYDVKM. The germline V and J ends were trimmed by 3 bases and 4 bases, with 13 bases remaining between them. CDR3 in DNA: TGTGCCAGCAGTTTTTGGTCAGGATTTTACAATGAGCAGTTCTTC. Residues: CASSFWSGFYNEQFF.

V and J are TRBV2 and TRBJ1-4; perhaps TRBD1 as D (5 bases). Germline assignment: CDR1 SNHLY and CDR2 FYNNEI. This CDR3 contains 17 residues. V dropped 8 bases and J dropped 1 base, with 20 bases sitting between them. The chain's CDR3 is CASRRGGPRGTNEKLFF. The CDR3 DNA reads as TGTGCCAGCCGCCGGGGGGGACCTAGGGGAACTAATGAAAAACTGTTTTTT. Looking up the rest from reference TRBV2 and TRBJ1-4 gives the full variable domain: EPEVTQTPSHQVTQMGQEVILRCVPISNHLYFYWYRQILGQKVEFLVSFYNNEISEKSEIFDDQFSVERPDGSNFTLKIRSTKLEDSAMYFCASRRGGPRGTNEKLFFGSGTQLSVL.

There are a few counts of this clonotype. The chain employs TRBV10-3 and TRBJ2-3, with D possibly TRBD1 on 5 matching bases. Trimming stripped 6 bases from V and 3 bases from J, with 13 bases between. CDR3 length equals 14 residues. Germline V gene data show CDR1 as ENHRY and CDR2 as SYGVKD. This CDR3 is CAISAREGTDTQYF. In DNA form, the CDR3 reads TGTGCCATCAGCGCCAGGGAAGGGACAGATACGCAGTATTTT.

The chain links TRBV6-5 to TRBJ2-1; D might be TRBD2 (5 bases). The V gene's germline CDR1 is MNHEY and CDR2 SVGAGI. The CDR3 contains 16 residues. V lost 5 bases to trimming and J lost 4 bases, with 18 bases between them. For the CDR3, the DNA is TGTGCCAGCAGTCCTCCACACCCGGGATCTTACAATGAGCAGTTCTTC. Its protein product is CASSPPHPGSYNEQFF.

This chain uses TRBV7-9 with TRBJ1-6, with D possibly being TRBD1 (6 bases). From germline, CDR1 is SEHNR and CDR2 FQNEAQ (reference sequence). The ends were cut back, 0 bases at V and 9 bases at J, with 12 bases in the middle. CDR3 length equals 15 residues. CDR3 coding DNA: TGTGCCAGCAGCTTAGCTGGGGGCATGGGTTCACCCCTCCACTTT. Its protein is CASSLAGGMGSPLHF.